The clone carrying this TCR beta chain was seen a handful of times. As yet, its antigen is unknown. TCRdb re-called the 5' RACE reads through MiXCR, storing one row per CDR3 protein. Of about 110,000 distinct CDR3 sequences in the sample, around a fifth were seen once. The entry originates in a study of T-cell memory formation after mild COVID-19. Study overall: Most TCR clusters belonged to a single donor.

V was cut by 3 bases and J by 5 bases, with 11 bases left in between. The CDR3 runs 14 residues. CDR1 is MDHEN and CDR2 is SYDVKM in the germline V gene. Notes on the study in general: Memory sampled before infection contained some responding clones, suggesting cross-reactive memory joined. Mainly in CM and EM were contracting CD4+ clones; CD8+ were in EMRA. A second wave expanding day 15 to 37 was CD4+-biased; contracting clones were balanced.

The J gene is TRBJ1-5, the V gene TRBV28; D is undetermined. The sequencing input was PBMCs or a T cell subset sorted from them (not recorded which). This receptor was taken from a man in his late teens or twenties who had mild COVID-19 (a few samples of this study predate the infection). Cell type and time point are not known. The CDR3 spells CASSFVYSHQPQHF. CDR3 sequence (DNA): TGTGCCAGCAGTTTTGTGTACTCCCATCAGCCCCAGCATTTT.